Presented here are 24 T cell receptor beta chains from one specimen sequenced in a study of neurological immune-mediated disorders. One entry per CDR3 protein results from TCRdb running MiXCR on the 5' RACE reads. The sample has around 40,000 distinct CDR3 sequences; around 7% are singletons. Sequencing input: CD4+ T cells from blood. These TCRs come from a man over 45 in good health.

Only a few counts were recorded for this clonotype. The V and J genes are TRBV19 and TRBJ1-3; D is unresolved. Germline-derived CDR1 and CDR2 are LNHDA and SQIVND (reference sequence). This CDR3 contains 12 residues. CDR3 residues: CGAGPLGNTIYF. The CDR3 bases are TGTGGCGCCGGGCCACTCGGAAACACCATATATTTT.

This clonotype was seen many times. This chain links TRBV29-1 with TRBJ2-3; D unclear. In germline, CDR1 is SQVTM, CDR2 ANQGSEA. CDR3 length equals 13 residues. V lost 1 base and J lost 1, with 6 bases in between. The CDR3 spells CSVEGYGTDTQYF. The CDR3 nucleotides read TGCAGCGTTGAAGGTTACGGCACAGATACGCAGTATTTT.

This clonotype was seen repeatedly, ten times or more. The chain links TRBV28 to TRBJ2-1, with 10 nucleotides matching TRBD2. Per the germline V gene, CDR1 is MDHEN and CDR2 is SYDVKM. With 4 bases clipped from V and 5 bases from J, the junction kept 5 bases outside the gene matches. The CDR3 totals 15 residues. The CDR3 sequence: CASSSSSGRDNEQFF. The CDR3 DNA sequence: TGTGCCAGCAGTTCTTCTAGCGGGAGAGACAATGAGCAGTTCTTC.

This clonotype has at least ten counts. The rearrangement uses TRBV2 and TRBJ2-1, with TRBD1 matching 9 bases. This CDR3 has 14 residues. Germline assignment: CDR1 SNHLY and CDR2 FYNNEI. J was trimmed by 4 bases and V by 8 bases; bases with no gene match: 6. The CDR3 DNA follows: TGTGCCAGCTGCCGGGACAGGGCTTACAATGAGCAGTTCTTC. Translating it yields CASCRDRAYNEQFF.

This clonotype was recorded many times. The rearrangement joins TRBV7-2 to TRBJ2-7, with 7 positions matching TRBD1. In germline, CDR1 is SGHTA, CDR2 FQGNSA. The CDR3 has 15 residues. Trimming at V came to 8 bases and at J to 3 bases, leaving 13 bases not matched to a gene. CDR3 DNA: TGTGCCAGCGTTGGAGACAGGGCCTCTGTCTACGAGCAGTACTTC. It translates to CASVGDRASVYEQYF.

This clonotype was observed a single time. V and J are TRBV7-2 and TRBJ2-5; 8 nucleotides line up with TRBD1. V shed 1 base, J shed 9 bases, and the junction held 7 bases outside the gene matches. Germline V gene sequence: CDR1 SGHTA, CDR2 FQGNSA. The CDR3 is made up of 14 amino acids. CDR3 nucleotide sequence: TGTGCCAGCAGCTTAGTTGGACAGGGAACCGCCCAGTACTTC. Its protein product is CASSLVGQGTAQYF.

This clonotype was seen at least ten times. The gene calls are TRBV29-1 and TRBJ2-1; D is unclear. Germline values: CDR1 SQVTM, CDR2 ANQGSEA. V lost 3 bases and J 8 bases, leaving 8 bases between the germline ends. The CDR3 has 11 residues. The CDR3 loop reads CSVDRIDEQFF. In DNA form, the CDR3 reads TGCAGCGTTGATAGAATCGATGAGCAGTTCTTC.

This clonotype was seen repeatedly, ten times or more. The chain recombines TRBV29-1 with TRBJ2-3; D might be TRBD1 or TRBD2, each matching 6 bases. This CDR3 has 14 residues. Germline V gene lookup returns CDR1 SQVTM and CDR2 ANQGSEA. This CDR3 reads CSLSWGASTDTQYF. The CDR3 DNA is TGCAGTCTATCTTGGGGGGCGAGCACAGATACGCAGTATTTT.

This clonotype was seen many times. V is TRBV5-6 and J is TRBJ2-1, with 7 positions matching TRBD2. CDR1 and CDR2 from the germline V gene are SGHDT and YYEEEE. CDR3 length: 16 amino acids. The V and J ends lost 3 bases and 7 bases, in that order; junction bases with no gene match: 13. For the CDR3, the DNA is TGTGCCAGCAGCTCGCCCAGCGGGGTTTCATTGAATGAGCAGTTCTTC. This encodes CASSSPSGVSLNEQFF.

This clonotype was seen repeatedly, ten times or more. J is TRBJ2-3 and V is TRBV5-1; TRBD1 agrees at 7 bases. CDR3 size: 14 residues. V was clipped by 4 bases and J by 2 bases; unmatched bases: 4. The germline gives CDR1 SGHRS, CDR2 YFSETQ. The CDR3 nucleotides are TGCGCCAGCAGCCAGGGACAGAACACAGATACGCAGTATTTT. This translates into CASSQGQNTDTQYF.

This clonotype has ten or more counts. V is TRBV6-5 and J is TRBJ1-4, with TRBD1 matching 7 bases. Germline values: CDR1 MNHEY, CDR2 SVGAGI. The CDR3 runs to 13 residues. J was trimmed by 7 bases and V by 6 bases; bases with no gene match: 5. The CDR3: CASRGRGFEKLFF. CDR3 bases: TGTGCCAGCAGGGGCAGGGGGTTTGAAAAACTGTTTTTT.

Many counts were recorded for this clonotype. This sequence joins TRBV7-8 and TRBJ2-6, with D perhaps given as TRBD1 or TRBD2 (5 bases each). CDR1 and CDR2 from the germline V gene are SGHVS and FQNEAQ. V was shortened by 11 bases and J by 0 bases, with 23 bases between the two germline ends. This CDR3 is 18 amino acids long. In DNA, the CDR3 is TGTGCCTCTCTTGCGTTGGGACGGAGTATCTCTGGGGCCAACGTCCTGACTTTC. Encoded protein: CASLALGRSISGANVLTF.

The chain combines TRBV10-3 with TRBJ2-3, with D uncertain. V was trimmed by 10 bases and J by 2 bases, leaving 10 bases between them. Per the germline V gene, CDR1 is ENHRY and CDR2 is SYGVKD. This CDR3 spans 12 amino acids. CDR3 coding DNA: TGTGCCACCCTCTGGGTCACAGATACGCAGTATTTT. It is translated as CATLWVTDTQYF.

In this sample, this clonotype turned up many times. The chain employs TRBV5-6 and TRBJ2-7; D gene unclear. Trimming took off 2 bases at V and 2 bases at J, with 8 bases between the two ends. This CDR3 contains 13 residues. CDR1 SGHDT and CDR2 YYEEEE come from the germline V gene. The CDR3 DNA reads as TGTGCCAGCAGCTTTTATGGACCCTACGAGCAGTACTTC. It yields the protein CASSFYGPYEQYF. The whole variable domain, filled in from reference TRBV5-6 and TRBJ2-7, reads DAGVTQSPTHLIKTRGQQVTLRCSPKSGHDTVSWYQQALGQGPQFIFQYYEEEERQRGNFPDRFSGHQFPNYSSELNVNALLLGDSALYLCASSFYGPYEQYFGPGTRLTVT.

This clonotype was detected many times. J is TRBJ2-2 and V is TRBV3-1; no reliable D call. Between the trimmed V and J ends, which lost 3 bases and 5 bases, there was a span of 4 bases. The CDR3 spans 12 residues. Germline CDR1 LGHDT, CDR2 YNNKEL (reference sequence). The CDR3 region has the DNA TGTGCCAGCAGCCACTCTACCGGGGAGCTGTTTTTT. It codes for CASSHSTGELFF.

At least ten counts were recorded for this clonotype. V usage is TRBV5-1 and J usage is TRBJ2-1, with 10 nucleotides matching TRBD2. The junction had 9 bases not matched to a gene; V was cut back by 0 bases and J by 9 bases. Per the germline V gene, CDR1 is SGHRS and CDR2 is YFSETQ. This CDR3 is built from 16 residues. The CDR3 nucleotides are TGCGCCAGCAGCTTGGGCCTAGCGGGAGCCCAGGGTGAGCAGTTCTTC. Residues: CASSLGLAGAQGEQFF.

This clonotype was recorded many times. This chain links TRBV25-1 with TRBJ1-3; 9 bases map to TRBD1. The V gene's germline CDR1 is MGHDK and CDR2 SYGVNS. The CDR3 sequence is 17 residues long. V trimming: 4 bases; J trimming: 0 bases; junction bases outside the gene matches: 7. The chain's CDR3 is CASSAQVGQGSGNTIYF. CDR3 nucleotide sequence: TGTGCCAGCAGTGCCCAGGTGGGACAGGGCTCTGGAAACACCATATATTTT.

There are many counts of this clonotype. The genes are TRBV6-1 and TRBJ2-4; D remains unclear. V shed 10 bases and J shed 2 bases, with 12 bases lying between them. The CDR3 extends over 13 amino acids. CDR1 is MNHNS, CDR2 SASEGT, per germline. CDR3 residues: CATQDGTKNIQYF. DNA of the CDR3: TGTGCCACTCAGGACGGAACCAAAAACATTCAGTACTTC.

There are many counts of this clonotype. The chain couples TRBV7-8 to TRBJ2-5, with D maybe TRBD1 (6 bases). Trimming took 1 base from V and 5 from J, leaving 8 bases between them. CDR3 size: 13 residues. Germline CDR1 is SGHVS and CDR2 is FQNEAQ. For the CDR3, the DNA is TGTGCCAGCAGCTTAGGGACAGCTGAGACCCAGTACTTC. This gives the protein CASSLGTAETQYF.

This clonotype was seen many times. The chain links TRBV20-1 to TRBJ2-1, with D possibly being TRBD2 (5 bases). The ends were cut back, 1 base at V and 6 bases at J, with 10 bases in the middle. Germline lookup yields CDR1 DFQATT and CDR2 SNEGSKA (reference sequence). The CDR3 runs 13 residues. This CDR3 is CSARGPGINEQFF. CDR3 coding DNA: TGCAGTGCTAGAGGGCCCGGGATCAATGAGCAGTTCTTC.

This clonotype has ten or more counts. CDR3 sequence (DNA): TGCAGTGCTAGTCGTACCTACGAGCAGTACTTC. Its translation: CSASRTYEQYF. The gene calls are TRBV20-1 and TRBJ2-7; no firm D call. The V and J ends lost 3 bases and 2 bases respectively, with 5 bases between them. Germline CDR1 and CDR2: DFQATT and SNEGSKA (reference sequence). The CDR3 length is 11 residues.

In this sample, this clonotype turned up many times. The V gene is TRBV7-2, the J gene TRBJ2-6; D is uncertain. V was cut by 7 bases and J by 2 bases, with 3 bases left in between. Germline CDR1 reads SGHTA; CDR2 reads FQGNSA. This CDR3 has 12 residues. CDR3 DNA: TGTGCCAGCACCCCTGGGGCCAACGTCCTGACTTTC. This codes for CASTPGANVLTF.

In this sample, this clonotype turned up a few times. The chain employs TRBV23-1 and TRBJ1-1; possible D gene TRBD1, 6 bases. TRBV23-1 is an open reading frame whose function is uncertain. This CDR3 has 19 amino acids. The germline V and J ends were trimmed by 0 bases and 0 bases, with 20 bases remaining between them. CDR3 sequence reads: CASSQSWQGSWRMNTEAFF. Here the CDR3 DNA reads TGCGCCAGCAGTCAATCGTGGCAGGGGTCTTGGAGAATGAACACTGAAGCTTTCTTT.

This clonotype was seen many times. This chain links TRBV5-4 with TRBJ2-3; tentatively, D is TRBD2 (6 bases). V gave up 4 bases and J gave up 0 bases, with 15 bases separating them. The CDR3 covers 16 residues. Germline CDR1 and CDR2: SGHNT and YYREEE (reference sequence). CDR3 nucleotides: TGTGCCAGCAGCGCCCCTCGGCTAGCGAGCACAGATACGCAGTATTTT. It translates to CASSAPRLASTDTQYF.